Presented here are 21 T cell receptor beta chains from one specimen sequenced in a study of molecular identifiers for immune sequencing clone quantification. MiXCR was run by TCRdb on the PCR reads, yielding one entry per CDR3 protein. Here the sample spans approximately 550,000 distinct CDR3 sequences, around 23% being singletons. The sample consisted of naive CD8+ T cells from blood, with Jurkat cell RNA spiked in. Indicated subset: FACS-sorted CD8+CD4-CCR7+CD45RA+ naive T cells. Receptor source: a human donor in good health. Some libraries in this study had Jurkat cell RNA spiked in.

V usage is TRBV28 and J usage is TRBJ1-5, with D perhaps matching TRBD1 (6 bases). Germline CDR1 MDHEN, CDR2 SYDVKM. V lost 7 bases, J lost 3 bases, and 16 bases lay in between. CDR3 length: 15 amino acids. The CDR3 loop reads CASIPTYRDNQPQHF. CDR3 in DNA: TGTGCCAGCATTCCGACTTACAGGGACAATCAGCCCCAGCATTTT.

This clonotype was detected a few times. The rearrangement uses TRBV27 and TRBJ1-5, with D possibly matching TRBD1 (6 bases). V dropped 1 base and J dropped 4 bases, with 14 bases sitting between them. The CDR3 extends over 16 amino acids. The germline gives CDR1 MNHEY, CDR2 SMNVEV (reference sequence). The CDR3 bases are TGTGCCAGCAGTTTATTAGGGGGTTACGGGAATCAGCCCCAGCATTTT. Protein sequence: CASSLLGGYGNQPQHF.

Comments on this clonotype: Since the CDR3 does not end with the conserved phenylalanine or tryptophan, this likely comes from a read error. The V gene is TRBV2, the J gene TRBJ2-7; D ambiguous. This CDR3 has 13 amino acids. V lost 4 bases, J lost 6 bases, and 13 bases lay in between. Germline V CDR1 and CDR2: SNHLY, FYNNEI. DNA of the CDR3: TGTGCCAGCAGTGCGAGCCGGGCCCTCGAGCAGTACCTC. This translates into CASSASRALEQYL.

This clonotype has a handful of counts. V gene TRBV9 combines with J gene TRBJ2-3; no clear D. The germline gives CDR1 SGDLS, CDR2 YYNGEE. V lost 3 bases and J lost 2, with 19 bases in between. The CDR3 extends over 17 amino acids. CDR3 DNA: TGTGCCAGCAGCGCCAGGACGCTTCAACCCCTCACAGATACGCAGTATTTT. Its translation is CASSARTLQPLTDTQYF.

A remark on this clonotype: Just one base apart from a much larger clone, this may be a read error. The genes are TRBV5-1 and TRBJ2-3; 13 bases line up with TRBD2. In germline, CDR1 is SGHRS, CDR2 YFSETQ. The CDR3 spans 17 residues. V shed 4 bases, J shed 2 bases, and the junction held 7 bases outside the gene matches. The CDR3 DNA follows: TGCGCCAGCAGCCCCGGACTAGCGGGGGCTTTCACAGATACGCAGTATTTT. It is translated as CASSPGLAGAFTDTQYF.

This clonotype has ten or more counts. This chain connects TRBV29-1 to TRBJ2-7, with D possibly TRBD1 on 6 matching bases. V was trimmed by 7 bases and J by 4 bases, leaving 14 bases between them. The germline gives CDR1 SQVTM, CDR2 ANQGSEA. The CDR3 totals 12 residues. CDR3 coding DNA: TGCAGCGCCACGGACAGTGAGTACGAGCAGTACTTC. Translating it yields CSATDSEYEQYF.

This clonotype was counted a few times. Its ends do not fully match the called genes, so a read error is possible. This chain joins TRBV4-2 and TRBJ2-7; 11 bases map to TRBD2. The CDR3 contains 16 residues. In germline, CDR1 is LGHNA, CDR2 YNFKEQ. The CDR3, as DNA: TGTGCCTGCAGCCAACGCACTAGCGGGAGCCCCTACGAGCAGTACTTC. As protein: CACSQRTSGSPYEQYF.

Of note for this clonotype: The junction and the germline gene differ at one end; a read error may be behind it. This rearrangement joins TRBV4-1 to TRBJ2-7; D not resolved. Germline V lookup: CDR1 MGHRA, CDR2 YSYEKL. The CDR3 is 14 amino acids. This chain's CDR3 is CASRQVGMGYEQYF. The CDR3 DNA is TGCGCCAGCAGACAAGTAGGAATGGGCTACGAGCAGTACTTC.

About this clonotype: Possible read error: a much larger clone is one base away. The CDR3 ends on some other residue instead of the conserved phenylalanine or tryptophan, so this is likely a read error. The CDR3 sequence: CASSLSAANSNQPQHI. The DNA of the CDR3 is TGTGCCAGCAGTTTATCTGCGGCCAATAGCAATCAGCCCCAGCATATT. The chain joins TRBV12-3 or TRBV12-4 to TRBJ1-5; unclear D gene. There are 16 residues in the CDR3. V was trimmed by 2 bases and J by 0 bases, leaving 11 bases between them.

This clonotype was detected only once. The CDR3 region is CASSFGSYTGELFF. For the CDR3, the DNA is TGTGCCAGCAGCTTTGGATCGTACACCGGGGAGCTGTTTTTT. The chain joins TRBV7-2 to TRBJ2-2; D uncertain. The CDR3 is 14 amino acids. V was cut by 3 bases and J by 3 bases, with 8 bases left in between. Germline assignment: CDR1 SGHTA and CDR2 FQGNSA.

This clonotype was picked up many times. The J gene is TRBJ2-7, the V gene TRBV5-1; D is perhaps TRBD1 (5 bases). The germline gives CDR1 SGHRS, CDR2 YFSETQ. V was cut by 4 bases and J by 1 base, with 12 bases left in between. This CDR3 is built from 14 residues. The CDR3, as DNA: TGCGCCAGCAGCCACTTCGACAGTTCCTACGAGCAGTACTTC. It translates to CASSHFDSSYEQYF. Based on the CDR3 plus reference TRBV5-1 and TRBJ2-7, the full variable domain is KAGVTQTPRYLIKTRGQQVTLSCSPISGHRSVSWYQQTPGQGLQFLFEYFSETQRNKGNFPGRFSGRQFSNSRSEMNVSTLELGDSALYLCASSHFDSSYEQYFGPGTRLTVT.

There are many counts of this clonotype. The chain links TRBV24-1 to TRBJ2-3, with unresolved D. The CDR3 contains 13 residues. Germline V lookup: CDR1 KGHDR, CDR2 SFDVKD. Trimming took off 1 base at V and 2 bases at J, with 3 bases between the two ends. The CDR3 DNA sequence: TGTGCCACCAGTGATTTTTACACAGATACGCAGTATTTT. It translates to CATSDFYTDTQYF.

This clonotype was detected only a few times. This chain links TRBV28 with TRBJ1-1, with unresolved D. The ends were cut back, 5 bases at V and 3 bases at J, with 16 bases in the middle. CDR3 length: 15 amino acids. Germline assignment: CDR1 MDHEN and CDR2 SYDVKM. This CDR3 reads CASSPLVYGDTEAFF. Here the CDR3 DNA reads TGTGCCAGCAGTCCCCTGGTTTACGGGGACACTGAAGCTTTCTTT.

The CDR3 is CASSRMGQWNEKLFF. In DNA, the CDR3 is TGTGCCAGCAGTCGAATGGGACAGTGGAATGAAAAACTGTTTTTT. The V call is TRBV27, the J call TRBJ1-4, with TRBD1 identical over 7 bases. The CDR3 consists of 15 residues. Germline V gene data show CDR1 as MNHEY and CDR2 as SMNVEV (reference sequence). The junction had 8 bases not matched to a gene; V was cut back by 5 bases and J by 5 bases. The full variable domain, its missing parts supplied by reference TRBV27 and TRBJ1-4, is EAQVTQNPRYLITVTGKKLTVTCSQNMNHEYMSWYRQDPGLGLRQIYYSMNVEVTDKGDVPEGYKVSRKEKRNFPLILESPSPNQTSLYFCASSRMGQWNEKLFFGSGTQLSVL.

This clonotype was seen a handful of times. The J gene is TRBJ2-2, the V gene TRBV30; weak D call: TRBD2 (7 bases). The CDR3 loop spans 13 amino acids. Germline V gene data show CDR1 as GTSNPN and CDR2 as SVGIG (reference sequence). V lost 8 bases, J lost 6 bases, and 16 bases lay in between. The CDR3 protein is CAGEGGLAGELFF. Written as DNA, the CDR3 is TGTGCCGGGGAGGGGGGGTTGGCCGGGGAGCTGTTTTTT.

There are a few counts of this clonotype. V gene TRBV19 combines with J gene TRBJ1-2, with D uncertain. V was pared by 3 bases and J by 4 bases, with 12 bases between. Germline V gene lookup returns CDR1 LNHDA and CDR2 SQIVND (reference sequence). CDR3 length: 14 residues. For the CDR3, the DNA is TGTGCCAGTAGTATTGCGGTTGTTGCCTATGGCTACACCTTC. Translating gives CASSIAVVAYGYTF. Based on the CDR3 plus reference TRBV19 and TRBJ1-2, the full variable domain is DGGITQSPKYLFRKEGQNVTLSCEQNLNHDAMYWYRQDPGQGLRLIYYSQIVNDFQKGDIAEGYSVSREKKESFPLTVTSAQKNPTAFYLCASSIAVVAYGYTFGSGTRLTVV.

The V gene is TRBV6-6, the J gene TRBJ1-3; a possible D gene is TRBD1 (6 bases). The CDR3 runs to 14 residues. Germline CDR1 reads MNHNY; CDR2 reads SVGAGI (reference sequence). V was pared by 6 bases and J by 0 bases, with 9 bases between. This CDR3 is CASRDRGSGNTIYF. CDR3 bases: TGTGCCAGCAGGGACAGAGGCTCTGGAAACACCATATATTTT.

In this sample, this clonotype turned up a few times. The CDR3 DNA follows: TGTGCCAGCCAGCGGGGACTAGCGGGCCAAGAGACCCAGTACTTC. Its translation: CASQRGLAGQETQYF. This chain joins TRBV28 and TRBJ2-5, with TRBD2 matching over 12 bases. Germline values: CDR1 MDHEN, CDR2 SYDVKM. V shed 8 bases, J shed 1 base, and the junction held 5 bases outside the gene matches. CDR3 length: 15 amino acids.

As concerns this clonotype: Mismatch with germline at one junction end may stem from a read error. J is TRBJ1-1 and V is TRBV12-3 or TRBV12-4; D uncertain. CDR3 length: 13 amino acids. The CDR3 loop is CASGLGSGAEAFF. The CDR3 DNA reads TGTGCCAGCGGTTTAGGGTCTGGAGCTGAAGCTTTCTTT.

The chain recombines TRBV24-1 with TRBJ2-1, with D hard to call. The CDR3 sequence is 13 residues long. V was shortened by 0 bases and J by 7 bases, with 6 bases between the two germline ends. The germline gives CDR1 KGHDR, CDR2 SFDVKD. The CDR3 bases are TGTGCCACCAGTGATTTGCTCCGGAATGAGCAGTTCTTC. It translates to CATSDLLRNEQFF.

About this clonotype: This may be a read error: a much more frequent sequence differs by one nucleotide. The chain joins TRBV6-2 or TRBV6-3 to TRBJ1-1; D is undetermined. The CDR3 loop spans 13 amino acids. CDR1 MNHEY and CDR2 SVGEGT come from the germline V gene. The CDR3 DNA follows: TGTGCCAGCAGTGGGAGGAGTTACACTGGAGCTTTCTTT. Its protein product is CASSGRSYTGAFF.